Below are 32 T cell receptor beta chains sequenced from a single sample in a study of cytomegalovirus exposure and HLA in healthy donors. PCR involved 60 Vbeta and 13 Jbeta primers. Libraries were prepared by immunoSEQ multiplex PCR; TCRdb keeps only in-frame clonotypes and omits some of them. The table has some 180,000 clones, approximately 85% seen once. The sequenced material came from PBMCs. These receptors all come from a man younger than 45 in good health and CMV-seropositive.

Here the CDR3 reads CASSLGTLGGGYTF. Here the CDR3 DNA reads TGTGCCAGCAGTTTAGGCACATTAGGAGGTGGCTACACCTTC. This chain links TRBV27 with TRBJ1-2; the D is unclear. The germline V gene has CDR1 MNHEY and CDR2 SMNVEV (reference sequence). This CDR3 is 14 amino acids long. The ends were cut back, 2 bases at V and 7 bases at J, with 14 bases in the middle.

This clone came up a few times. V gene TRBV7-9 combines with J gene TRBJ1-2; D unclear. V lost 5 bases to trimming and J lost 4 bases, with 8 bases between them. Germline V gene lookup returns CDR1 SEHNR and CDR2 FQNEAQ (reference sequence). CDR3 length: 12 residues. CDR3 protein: CASSPLSYGYTF. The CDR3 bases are TGTGCCAGCAGCCCCTTGAGCTATGGCTACACCTTC.

CDR3 amino acids: CASSLVGSSTYEQYF. The CDR3 DNA reads TGTGCCAGCAGCTTAGTTGGCAGTAGCACCTACGAGCAGTACTTC. V usage is TRBV7-2 and J usage is TRBJ2-7; D ambiguous. The germline V gene encodes CDR1 SGHTA and CDR2 FQGNSA. The CDR3 is 15 residues long. Trimming cost V 1 base and J 2 bases, with 12 bases left between them.

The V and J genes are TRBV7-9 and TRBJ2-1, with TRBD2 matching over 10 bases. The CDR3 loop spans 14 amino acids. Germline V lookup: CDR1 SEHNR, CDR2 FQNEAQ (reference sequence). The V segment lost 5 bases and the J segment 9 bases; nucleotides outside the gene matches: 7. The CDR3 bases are TGTGCCAGCAGCCCTTCTAGCGGGAGAGTTGAGCAGTTCTTC. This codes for CASSPSSGRVEQFF.

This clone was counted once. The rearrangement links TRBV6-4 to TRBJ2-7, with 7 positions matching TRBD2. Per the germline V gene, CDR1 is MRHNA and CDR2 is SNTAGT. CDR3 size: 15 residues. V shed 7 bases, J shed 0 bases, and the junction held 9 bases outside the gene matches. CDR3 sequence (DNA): TGTGCCAGCACGACCTCGGGACTAAGCTCCTACGAGCAGTACGTC. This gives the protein CASTTSGLSSYEQYV.

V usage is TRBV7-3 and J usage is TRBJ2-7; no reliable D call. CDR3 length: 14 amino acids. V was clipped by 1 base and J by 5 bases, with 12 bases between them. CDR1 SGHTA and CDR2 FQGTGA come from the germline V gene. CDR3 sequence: CASSLNGPTDEQYF. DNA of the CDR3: TGTGCCAGCAGCTTAAATGGGCCCACGGACGAGCAGTACTTC.

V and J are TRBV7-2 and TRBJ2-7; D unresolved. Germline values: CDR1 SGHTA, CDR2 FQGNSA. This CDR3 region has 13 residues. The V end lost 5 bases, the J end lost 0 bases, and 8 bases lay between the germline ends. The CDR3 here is CASSGGDSYEQYF. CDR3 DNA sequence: TGTGCCAGCAGCGGCGGTGACTCCTACGAGCAGTACTTC.

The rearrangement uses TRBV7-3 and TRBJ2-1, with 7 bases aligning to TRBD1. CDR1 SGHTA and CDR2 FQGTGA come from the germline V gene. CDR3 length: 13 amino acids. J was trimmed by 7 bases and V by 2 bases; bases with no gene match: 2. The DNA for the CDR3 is TGTGCCAGCAGCTTACAGGGGGAGAATGAGCAGTTCTTC. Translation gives CASSLQGENEQFF.

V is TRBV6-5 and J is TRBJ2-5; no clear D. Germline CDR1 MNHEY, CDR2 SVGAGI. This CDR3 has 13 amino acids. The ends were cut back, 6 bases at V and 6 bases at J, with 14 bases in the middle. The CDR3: CASRPGTEQTQYF. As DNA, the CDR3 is TGTGCCAGCAGACCAGGAACCGAACAGACCCAGTACTTC.

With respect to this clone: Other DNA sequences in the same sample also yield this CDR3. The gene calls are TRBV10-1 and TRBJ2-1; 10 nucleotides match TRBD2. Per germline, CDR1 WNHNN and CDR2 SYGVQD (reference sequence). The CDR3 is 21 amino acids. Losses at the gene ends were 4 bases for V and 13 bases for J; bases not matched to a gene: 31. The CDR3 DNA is TGCGCCAGCAGTGTAACTCCTCCCGGGCCCAAATCAGCGGGGGGGCCTCGGAAACAGTTCTTC. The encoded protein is CASSVTPPGPKSAGGPRKQFF.

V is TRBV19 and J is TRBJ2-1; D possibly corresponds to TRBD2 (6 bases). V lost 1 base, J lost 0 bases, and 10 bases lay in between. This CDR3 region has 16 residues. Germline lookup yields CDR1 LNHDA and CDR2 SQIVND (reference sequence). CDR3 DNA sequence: TGTGCCAGTAGTATAGGGGGGGTCCCCTCCTACAATGAGCAGTTCTTC. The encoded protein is CASSIGGVPSYNEQFF.

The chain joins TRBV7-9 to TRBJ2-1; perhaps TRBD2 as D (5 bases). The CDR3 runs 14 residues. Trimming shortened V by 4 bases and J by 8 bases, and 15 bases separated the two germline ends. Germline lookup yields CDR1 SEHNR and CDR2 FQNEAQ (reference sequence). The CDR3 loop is CASSSRRVMDEQFF. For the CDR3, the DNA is TGTGCCAGCAGCTCCCGGCGGGTTATGGATGAGCAGTTCTTC. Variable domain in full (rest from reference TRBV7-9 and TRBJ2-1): DTGVSQNPRHKITKRGQNVTFRCDPISEHNRLYWYRQTLGQGPEFLTYFQNEAQLEKSRLLSDRFSAERPKGSFSTLEIQRTEQGDSAMYLCASSSRRVMDEQFFGPGTRLTVL.

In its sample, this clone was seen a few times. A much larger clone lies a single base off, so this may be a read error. CDR3 bases: TGTGCCAGCAGCCAAGATAGGAGGAGCCTATTCCCTGAAGCTTTCTTT. Its translation is CASSQDRRSLFPEAFF. The chain combines TRBV5-4 with TRBJ1-1; D remains unclear. From germline, CDR1 is SGHNT and CDR2 YYREEE (reference sequence). The CDR3 consists of 16 residues. V dropped 4 bases and J dropped 6 bases, with 22 bases sitting between them.

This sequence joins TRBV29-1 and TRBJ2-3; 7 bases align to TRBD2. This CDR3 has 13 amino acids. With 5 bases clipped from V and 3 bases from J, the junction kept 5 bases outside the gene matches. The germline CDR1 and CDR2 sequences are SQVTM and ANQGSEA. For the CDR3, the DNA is TGCAGCGTTTGGAAACTAGCGACAGATACGCAGTATTTT. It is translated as CSVWKLATDTQYF.

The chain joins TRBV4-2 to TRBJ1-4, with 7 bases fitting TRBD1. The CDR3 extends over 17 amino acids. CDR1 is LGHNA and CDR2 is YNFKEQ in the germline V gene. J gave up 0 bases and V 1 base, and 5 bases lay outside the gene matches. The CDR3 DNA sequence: TGTGCCAGCAGCCAAGGAGGACAGGATTCAACTAATGAAAAACTGTTTTTT. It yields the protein CASSQGGQDSTNEKLFF.

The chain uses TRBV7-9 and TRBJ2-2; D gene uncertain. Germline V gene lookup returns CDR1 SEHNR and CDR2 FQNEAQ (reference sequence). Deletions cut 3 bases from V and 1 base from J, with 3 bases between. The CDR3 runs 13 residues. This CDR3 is CASSFGNTGELFF. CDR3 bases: TGTGCCAGCAGCTTCGGGAACACCGGGGAGCTGTTTTTT.

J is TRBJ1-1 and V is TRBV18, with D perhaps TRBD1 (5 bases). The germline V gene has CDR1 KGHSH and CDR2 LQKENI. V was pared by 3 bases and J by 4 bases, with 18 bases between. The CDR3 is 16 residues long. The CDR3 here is CASSPPSGRDGTEAFF. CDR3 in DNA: TGTGCCAGCTCACCCCCCTCGGGCAGGGATGGCACTGAAGCTTTCTTT.

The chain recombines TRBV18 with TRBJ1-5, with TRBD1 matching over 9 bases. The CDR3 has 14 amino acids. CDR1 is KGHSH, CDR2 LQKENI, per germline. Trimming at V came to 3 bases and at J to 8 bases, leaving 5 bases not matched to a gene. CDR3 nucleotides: TGTGCCAGCTCACCCCGGGACAGGGCAGAGCCCCAGCATTTT. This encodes CASSPRDRAEPQHF.

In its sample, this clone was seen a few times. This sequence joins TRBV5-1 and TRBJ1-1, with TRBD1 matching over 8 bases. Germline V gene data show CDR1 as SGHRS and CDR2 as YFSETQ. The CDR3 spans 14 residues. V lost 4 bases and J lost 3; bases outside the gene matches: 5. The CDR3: CASSQQGGDTEAFF. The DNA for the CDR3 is TGCGCCAGCAGCCAACAGGGGGGCGACACTGAAGCTTTCTTT. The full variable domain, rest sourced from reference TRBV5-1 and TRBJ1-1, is KAGVTQTPRYLIKTRGQQVTLSCSPISGHRSVSWYQQTPGQGLQFLFEYFSETQRNKGNFPGRFSGRQFSNSRSEMNVSTLELGDSALYLCASSQQGGDTEAFFGQGTRLTVV.

CDR3 sequence reads: CASSSPTSGPGGDTQYF. CDR3 nucleotide sequence: TGTGCCAGCAGCTCGCCGACTAGCGGGCCTGGGGGGGATACGCAGTATTTT. The rearrangement uses TRBV7-3 and TRBJ2-3; 10 bases fit TRBD2. This CDR3 comprises 17 residues. The ends lost 4 bases at V and 6 bases at J; junction bases unmatched: 13. The germline gives CDR1 SGHTA, CDR2 FQGTGA.

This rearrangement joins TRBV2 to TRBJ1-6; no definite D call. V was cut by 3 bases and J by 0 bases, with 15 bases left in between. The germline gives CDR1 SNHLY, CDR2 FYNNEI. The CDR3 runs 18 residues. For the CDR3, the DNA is TGTGCCAGCAGTGACTCCCACGAAGGGAGCTCCTATAATTCACCCCTCCACTTT. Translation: CASSDSHEGSSYNSPLHF.

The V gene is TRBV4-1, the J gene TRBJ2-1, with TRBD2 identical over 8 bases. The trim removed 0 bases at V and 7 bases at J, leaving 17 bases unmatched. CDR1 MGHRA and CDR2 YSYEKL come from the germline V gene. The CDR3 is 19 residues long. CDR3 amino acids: CASSQDNGDPGLGGNEQFF. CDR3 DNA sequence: TGCGCCAGCAGCCAAGATAACGGGGATCCGGGACTAGGTGGGAATGAGCAGTTCTTC.

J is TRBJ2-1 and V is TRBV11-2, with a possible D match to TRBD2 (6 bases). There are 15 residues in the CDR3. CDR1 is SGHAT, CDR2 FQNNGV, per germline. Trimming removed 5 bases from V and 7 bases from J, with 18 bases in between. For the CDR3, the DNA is TGTGCCAGCAGCATGGAGGGGCGAAAGGATAATGAGCAGTTCTTC. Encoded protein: CASSMEGRKDNEQFF.

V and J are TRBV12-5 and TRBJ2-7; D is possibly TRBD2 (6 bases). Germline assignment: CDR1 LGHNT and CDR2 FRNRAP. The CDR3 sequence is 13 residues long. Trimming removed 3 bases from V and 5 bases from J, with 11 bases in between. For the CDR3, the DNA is TGTGCTAGTGGTTTCTCGGGAGCCAACGAGCAGTACTTC. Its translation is CASGFSGANEQYF.

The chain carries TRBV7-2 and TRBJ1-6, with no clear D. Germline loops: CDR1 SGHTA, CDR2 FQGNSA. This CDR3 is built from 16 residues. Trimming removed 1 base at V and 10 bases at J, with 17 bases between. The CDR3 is CASSLVRSGGGSPLHF. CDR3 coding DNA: TGTGCCAGCAGCTTAGTTCGGAGTGGTGGAGGATCACCCCTCCACTTT.

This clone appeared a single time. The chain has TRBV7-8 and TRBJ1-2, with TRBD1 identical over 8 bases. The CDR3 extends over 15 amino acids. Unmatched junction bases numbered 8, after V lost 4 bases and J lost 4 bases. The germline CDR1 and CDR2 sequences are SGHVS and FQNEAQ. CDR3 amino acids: CASSSTGGLIYGYTF. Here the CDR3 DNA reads TGTGCCAGCAGCTCTACAGGGGGATTAATCTATGGCTACACCTTC.

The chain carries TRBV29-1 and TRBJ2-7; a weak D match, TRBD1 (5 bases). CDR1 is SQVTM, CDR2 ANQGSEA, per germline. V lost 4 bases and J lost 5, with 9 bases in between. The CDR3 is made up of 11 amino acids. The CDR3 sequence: CSVGQGNEQYF. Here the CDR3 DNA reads TGCAGCGTTGGGCAGGGAAACGAGCAGTACTTC.

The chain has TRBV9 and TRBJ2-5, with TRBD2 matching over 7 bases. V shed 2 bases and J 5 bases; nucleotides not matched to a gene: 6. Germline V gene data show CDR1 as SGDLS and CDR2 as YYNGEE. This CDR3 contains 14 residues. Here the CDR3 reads CASSVDWGGETQYF. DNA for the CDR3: TGTGCCAGCAGCGTCGATTGGGGAGGGGAGACCCAGTACTTC.

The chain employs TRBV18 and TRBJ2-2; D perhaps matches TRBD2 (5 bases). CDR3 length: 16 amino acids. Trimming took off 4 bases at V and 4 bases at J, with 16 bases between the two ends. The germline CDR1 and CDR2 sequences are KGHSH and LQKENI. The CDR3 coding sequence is TGTGCCAGCTCACTAGGGCGGGTCGGAGCCACCGGGGAGCTGTTTTTT. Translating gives CASSLGRVGATGELFF.

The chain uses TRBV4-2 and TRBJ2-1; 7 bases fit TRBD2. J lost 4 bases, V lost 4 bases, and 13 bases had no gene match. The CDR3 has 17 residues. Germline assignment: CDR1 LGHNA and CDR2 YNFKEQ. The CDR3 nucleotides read TGTGCCAGCAGCCCCGCGGTGGCGGGAGTTGTATACAATGAGCAGTTCTTC. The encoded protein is CASSPAVAGVVYNEQFF.

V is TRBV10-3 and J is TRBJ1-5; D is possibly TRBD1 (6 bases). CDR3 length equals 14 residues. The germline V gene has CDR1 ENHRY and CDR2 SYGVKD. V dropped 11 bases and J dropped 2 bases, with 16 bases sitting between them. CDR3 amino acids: CASREGGGNQPQHF. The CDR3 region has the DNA TGTGCCTCCAGGGAGGGGGGCGGCAATCAGCCCCAGCATTTT.

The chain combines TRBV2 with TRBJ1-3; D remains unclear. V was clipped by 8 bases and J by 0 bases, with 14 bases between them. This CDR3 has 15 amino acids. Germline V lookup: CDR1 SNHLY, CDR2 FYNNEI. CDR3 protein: CASRGVRDSGNTIYF. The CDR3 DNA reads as TGTGCCAGCCGGGGTGTACGCGACTCTGGAAACACCATATATTTT. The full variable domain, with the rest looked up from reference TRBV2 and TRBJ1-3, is EPEVTQTPSHQVTQMGQEVILRCVPISNHLYFYWYRQILGQKVEFLVSFYNNEISEKSEIFDDQFSVERPDGSNFTLKIRSTKLEDSAMYFCASRGVRDSGNTIYFGEGSWLTVV.